A single sample is the source of the 15 T cell receptor beta chains below, sequenced in a study of cytomegalovirus exposure and HLA in healthy donors. A multiplex PCR was run with 60 Vbeta primers and 13 Jbeta primers. Generated by immunoSEQ multiplex PCR, the TCRdb table keeps only in-frame clones and is missing some. In the table there are some 110,000 clones, roughly 73% of which are singletons. Sequenced material: PBMCs. Source of these receptors: a woman aged 40 to 50 in good health and CMV-seropositive.

V usage is TRBV18 and J usage is TRBJ2-1; 9 nucleotides align to TRBD2. The CDR3 contains 15 residues. From germline, CDR1 is KGHSH and CDR2 LQKENI. Trimming took 5 bases from V and 6 from J; bases not matched to a gene: 8. The CDR3 protein is CASSRVAGVGNEQFF. The CDR3 DNA follows: TGTGCCAGCTCAAGGGTAGCGGGAGTAGGCAATGAGCAGTTCTTC.

The chain joins TRBV15 to TRBJ2-7; a possible D gene is TRBD1 (5 bases). This CDR3 has 15 residues. V shed 0 bases and J shed 2 bases, with 11 bases lying between them. CDR1 is LNHNV, CDR2 YYDKDF, per germline (reference sequence). The chain's CDR3 is CATSRDKGLTYEQYF. CDR3 bases: TGTGCCACCAGCAGAGATAAGGGGTTGACCTACGAGCAGTACTTC.

In this sample, this clone turned up a few times. The chain combines TRBV5-1 with TRBJ2-2; a possible D gene is TRBD2 (5 bases). The germline gives CDR1 SGHRS, CDR2 YFSETQ. Trimming cost V 1 base and J 7 bases, with 11 bases left between them. CDR3 length: 14 amino acids. This CDR3 reads CASSLRGYDGELFF. Written as DNA, the CDR3 is TGCGCCAGCAGCTTGCGGGGTTACGACGGGGAGCTGTTTTTT.

This chain joins TRBV11-3 and TRBJ2-7; a possible D gene is TRBD1 (6 bases). The CDR3 length is 14 residues. The V gene lost 5 bases and the J gene lost 0 bases, with 11 bases spanning the gap. Germline CDR1 and CDR2: SGHNT and YENEEA. Written as DNA, the CDR3 is TGTGCCAGCAGCCTTGGACAGAGCTCCTACGAGCAGTACTTC. This translates into CASSLGQSSYEQYF.

This clone was detected only a few times. J is TRBJ2-1 and V is TRBV6-5; possible D gene TRBD1, 5 bases. Germline V gene lookup returns CDR1 MNHEY and CDR2 SVGAGI. The CDR3 contains 11 residues. V lost 7 bases and J lost 9, with 10 bases in between. In DNA form, the CDR3 reads TGTGCCAGCACACAGGCAGGTGAGCAGTTCTTC. This encodes CASTQAGEQFF.

The rearrangement links TRBV13 to TRBJ2-7, with D tentatively TRBD2 (5 bases). This CDR3 contains 15 residues. Germline CDR1 PRHDT, CDR2 FYEKMQ (reference sequence). The V and J ends lost 4 bases and 0 bases respectively, with 13 bases between them. The CDR3 sequence: CASSYRRRNSYEQYF. The CDR3 DNA reads as TGTGCCAGCAGCTATCGTCGGAGGAACTCCTACGAGCAGTACTTC.

The V call is TRBV5-1, the J call TRBJ2-1, with 7 bases that match TRBD2. There are 16 residues in the CDR3. Germline CDR1 reads SGHRS; CDR2 reads YFSETQ. V was pared by 0 bases and J by 2 bases, with 5 bases of the junction left unmatched. CDR3 sequence (DNA): TGCGCCAGCAGCTTGGGGCTAGCGGTTCCCTACAATGAGCAGTTCTTC. The encoded protein is CASSLGLAVPYNEQFF.

The chain recombines TRBV21-1 with TRBJ2-3; TRBD2, the table's D call, was not compared with the DNA. TRBV21-1 is a recognized pseudogene. The CDR3 sequence is 18 residues long. CDR3 amino acids: CASSKEDSSGGARDTQYF. CDR3 coding DNA: TGTGCCAGCAGCAAAGAAGATTCTAGCGGGGGGGCCAGAGATACGCAGTATTTT.

This chain connects TRBV5-1 to TRBJ2-5; 9 bases match TRBD1. The CDR3 extends over 13 amino acids. After removal of 4 bases from V and 5 bases from J, the junction contained 3 bases not matched to a gene. Germline CDR1 reads SGHRS; CDR2 reads YFSETQ. The CDR3 bases are TGCGCCAGCAGCACGACAGGGGGTGAGACCCAGTACTTC. It encodes CASSTTGGETQYF. The full variable domain, with the rest looked up from reference TRBV5-1 and TRBJ2-5, is KAGVTQTPRYLIKTRGQQVTLSCSPISGHRSVSWYQQTPGQGLQFLFEYFSETQRNKGNFPGRFSGRQFSNSRSEMNVSTLELGDSALYLCASSTTGGETQYFGPGTRLLVL.

The V call is TRBV6-1, the J call TRBJ1-2; tentative D call: TRBD1 (5 bases). V dropped 3 bases and J dropped 10 bases, with 18 bases sitting between them. Germline CDR1 MNHNS, CDR2 SASEGT. The CDR3 has 14 amino acids. The CDR3 DNA is TGTGCCAGCAGTGAGCGCCGTGGGGGACTAGACTACACCTTC. Amino acids: CASSERRGGLDYTF.

The V call is TRBV5-4, the J call TRBJ2-7, with D uncertain. V was pared by 7 bases and J by 5 bases, with 16 bases between. Germline V gene data show CDR1 as SGHNT and CDR2 as YYREEE (reference sequence). This CDR3 region has 13 residues. CDR3 nucleotides: TGTGCCAGCGGTCGGAGTAGTACTGACGAGCAGTACTTC. Its protein product is CASGRSSTDEQYF.

The gene calls are TRBV6-6 and TRBJ2-2, with a tentative D call TRBD2 (6 bases). V shed 4 bases and J shed 10 bases, with 22 bases lying between them. CDR1 is MNHNY, CDR2 SVGAGI, per germline (reference sequence). This CDR3 has 16 amino acids. This CDR3 is CASSFGAGSAGKELFF. As DNA, the CDR3 is TGTGCCAGCAGTTTTGGGGCAGGGAGTGCGGGGAAGGAGCTGTTTTTT.

The chain employs TRBV6-1 and TRBJ2-1, with TRBD2 matching over 7 bases. The J segment lost 10 bases and the V segment lost 1 base, leaving 7 bases of the junction unmatched. The germline gives CDR1 MNHNS, CDR2 SASEGT. The CDR3 has 14 residues. CDR3 in amino acids: CASSEGAGEGEQFF. The CDR3 coding sequence is TGTGCCAGCAGTGAAGGGGCGGGAGAAGGAGAGCAGTTCTTC.

The J gene is TRBJ2-5, the V gene TRBV5-6, with 13 bases aligning to TRBD2. The V segment lost 3 bases and the J segment 11 bases; nucleotides outside the gene matches: 10. CDR1 is SGHDT and CDR2 is YYEEEE in the germline V gene. There are 15 residues in the CDR3. The CDR3 DNA follows: TGTGCCAGCAGCTACAGGACTAGCGGGAGATTCAAGCAGTACTTC. Translated, it gives CASSYRTSGRFKQYF.

This clone appeared once. The V gene is TRBV27, the J gene TRBJ1-5; the D gene is possibly TRBD1 (6 bases). The CDR3 runs to 12 residues. From germline, CDR1 is MNHEY and CDR2 SMNVEV (reference sequence). V was clipped by 6 bases and J by 5 bases, with 8 bases between them. The CDR3 protein is CASRGAYQPQHF. The CDR3 DNA is TGTGCCAGCAGGGGGGCTTATCAGCCCCAGCATTTT.